The rows below give T cell receptor beta chains drawn from one sample of a study of OX40 agonist ivuxolimab in advanced cancers. Sequencing was performed with immunoSEQ multiplex PCR; in TCRdb, only in-frame clones are kept and a portion is missing. Here the sample spans roughly 99,000 clones, approximately 90% being singletons. The sample was CD4+ or CD8+ T cells sorted from blood, taken in a trial of the OX40 agonist ivuxolimab. The receptors derive from an adult with an advanced solid tumor such as melanoma, head and neck, liver or kidney cancer. CDR3s leave out the opening cysteine and the closing phenylalanine or tryptophan. Expanded clones are given a class, and other clones once, few, many or no size at all.

>TRBJ2-2|17|-|TRBV7-3
ASSLIGRGGVANTGELF
>TRBJ2-7|13|-|TRBV28
ASSFTPGTGYEQY
>TRBJ1-2|10|-|TRBV5-6
ASSLGRSGYT
>TRBJ2-7|14|once|TRBV13
ASSLDGRGIPYEQY
>TRBJ2-3|12|-|TRBV13
ASSSRTGVDTQY
>TRBJ2-1|13|-|TRBV18
ASSPPGQSLNEQF
>TRBJ2-4|14|-|TRBV5-1
ASSSGQSLAKNIQY
>TRBJ2-7|12|once|TRBV28
ASTGQGRIYEQY
>TRBJ2-2|13|-|TRBV27
ASSWDRPNTGELF
>TRBJ2-7|11|few|TRBV7-8
ASSLRNLQGTY
>TRBJ2-7|14|-|TRBV7-6
ASSQRGTSGSYEQY
>TRBJ1-4|14|-|TRBV5-7
ASSYRTGELDEKLF
>TRBJ2-2|16|-|TRBV7-3
ASTSLGGAGANTGELF